This record covers a single TCR beta chain. The antigen is undetermined. V shed 0 bases and J 2 bases; nucleotides not matched to a gene: 5. CDR3 length equals 16 residues. The germline V gene has CDR1 SGHRS and CDR2 YFSETQ. Treatment was busulfan-fludarabine conditioning, a marrow graft, and cyclophosphamide on days +3 and +4. These data originate in a study of T cells after posttransplantation cyclophosphamide. Study-level points and caveats: Later post-transplant blood repertoires were often dominated by donor CD8+ memory clones.

The data were produced by immunoSEQ multiplex PCR, yet TCRdb's version contains in-frame clones alone and is incomplete. The table records around 4,800 clones, approximately 68% of them present only once. This receptor was identified in a male patient between 60 and 69 years old who received an allogeneic stem cell transplant from an unrelated donor, was CMV-positive, and had acute GVHD only. Some of the T cells may derive from the graft donor. The sample here was PBMCs, taken 362 days after allogeneic stem cell transplant with posttransplant cyclophosphamide. The rearrangement joins TRBV5-1 to TRBJ2-7; 10 bases are shared with TRBD1. CDR3 sequence reads: CASSLGGQGLPYEQYF. The CDR3 DNA reads TGCGCCAGCAGCTTGGGGGGACAGGGGCTTCCCTACGAGCAGTACTTC.